This T cell receptor beta chain was captured by sequencing in a study of blood T cell repertoires in COVID-19. Study-wide context: COVID-19 samples from acute and convalescent phases originated in the United States, Italy and Spain.

Libraries were prepared by immunoSEQ multiplex PCR; TCRdb keeps only in-frame clonotypes and omits some of them. The sample has about 250,000 clones, over 75% seen once. Participants' own reports of clinical history determined their cohort assignment. What the recovered Cohort 3 donors had was two negative PCRs, clearance, or symptom resolution. CDR3 size: 17 residues. Germline assignment: CDR1 KGHDR and CDR2 SFDVKD. V trimming: 1 base; J trimming: 1 base; junction bases outside the gene matches: 7. This TCR derives from a woman in her thirties who had recovered from COVID-19. The source material was PBMCs or T cells enriched from blood (not recorded which). V and J are TRBV24-1 and TRBJ2-3, with TRBD1 matching over 7 bases. The CDR3 region is CATSDFSGTAGTDTQYF. CDR3 sequence (DNA): TGTGCCACCAGTGATTTTTCCGGGACAGCCGGCACAGATACGCAGTATTTT.